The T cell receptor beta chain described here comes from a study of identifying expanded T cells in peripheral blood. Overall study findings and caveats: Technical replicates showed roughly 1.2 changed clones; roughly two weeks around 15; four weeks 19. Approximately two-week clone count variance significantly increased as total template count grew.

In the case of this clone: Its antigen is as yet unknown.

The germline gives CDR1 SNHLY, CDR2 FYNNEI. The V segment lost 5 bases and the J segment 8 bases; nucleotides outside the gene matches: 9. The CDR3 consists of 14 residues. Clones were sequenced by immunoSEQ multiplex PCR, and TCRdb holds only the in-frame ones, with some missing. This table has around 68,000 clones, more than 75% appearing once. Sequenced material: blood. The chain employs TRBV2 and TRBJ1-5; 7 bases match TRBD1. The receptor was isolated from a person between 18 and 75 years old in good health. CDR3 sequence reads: CASSLQGRTEPQHF. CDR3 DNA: TGTGCCAGCAGTCTACAGGGGAGGACGGAGCCCCAGCATTTT. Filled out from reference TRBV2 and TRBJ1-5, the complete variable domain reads EPEVTQTPSHQVTQMGQEVILRCVPISNHLYFYWYRQILGQKVEFLVSFYNNEISEKSEIFDDQFSVERPDGSNFTLKIRSTKLEDSAMYFCASSLQGRTEPQHFGDGTRLSIL.